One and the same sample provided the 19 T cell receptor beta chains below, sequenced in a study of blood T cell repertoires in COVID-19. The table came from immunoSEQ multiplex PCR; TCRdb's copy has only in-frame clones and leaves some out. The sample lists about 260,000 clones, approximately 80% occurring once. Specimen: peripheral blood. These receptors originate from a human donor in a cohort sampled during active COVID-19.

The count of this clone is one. CDR3 sequence: CASRTTGGKWSNQPQHF. CDR3 nucleotides: TGTGCCAGTAGGACGACAGGGGGCAAATGGAGCAATCAGCCCCAGCATTTT. The chain couples TRBV19 to TRBJ1-5; 10 bases map to TRBD1. Germline CDR1 LNHDA, CDR2 SQIVND (reference sequence). J gave up 1 base and V 6 bases, and 9 bases lay outside the gene matches. The CDR3 covers 17 residues.

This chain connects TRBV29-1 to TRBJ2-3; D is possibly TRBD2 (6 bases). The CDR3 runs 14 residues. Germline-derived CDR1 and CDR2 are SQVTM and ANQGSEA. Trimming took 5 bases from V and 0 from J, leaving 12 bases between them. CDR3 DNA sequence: TGCAGCGTTAAAGGGGCGGGAAGCACAGATACGCAGTATTTT. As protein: CSVKGAGSTDTQYF.

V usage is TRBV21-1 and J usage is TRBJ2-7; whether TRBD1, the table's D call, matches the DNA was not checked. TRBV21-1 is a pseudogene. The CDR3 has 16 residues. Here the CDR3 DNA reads TGTGCCAGCAGCAAAGTTAGTGGGACAGCCCCATACGAGCAGTACTTC. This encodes CASSKVSGTAPYEQYF.

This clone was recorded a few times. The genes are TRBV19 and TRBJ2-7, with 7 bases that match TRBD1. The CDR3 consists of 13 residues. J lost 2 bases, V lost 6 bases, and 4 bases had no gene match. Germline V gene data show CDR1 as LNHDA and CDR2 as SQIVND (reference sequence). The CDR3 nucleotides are TGTGCCAGTAGCCCAACAGGGGCCTACGAGCAGTACTTC. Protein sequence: CASSPTGAYEQYF.

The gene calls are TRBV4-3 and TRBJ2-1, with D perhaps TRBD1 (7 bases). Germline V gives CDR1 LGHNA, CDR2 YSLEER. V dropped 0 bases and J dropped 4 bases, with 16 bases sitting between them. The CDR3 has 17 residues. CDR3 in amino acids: CASSQDVRTGGYNEQFF. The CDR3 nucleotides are TGCGCCAGCAGCCAAGATGTCCGGACAGGAGGGTACAATGAGCAGTTCTTC.

As DNA, the CDR3 is TGTGCCAGCAGCCAGTCAGGGGGTCAGAACACTGAAGCTTTCTTT. Protein product: CASSQSGGQNTEAFF. The V call is TRBV3-1 (or the pseudogene TRBV3-2), the J call TRBJ1-1; TRBD1 agrees at 7 bases. The CDR3 has 15 amino acids. Germline V CDR1 and CDR2: LGHDT, YNNKEL (reference sequence). After removal of 3 bases from V and 1 base from J, the junction contained 5 bases not matched to a gene.

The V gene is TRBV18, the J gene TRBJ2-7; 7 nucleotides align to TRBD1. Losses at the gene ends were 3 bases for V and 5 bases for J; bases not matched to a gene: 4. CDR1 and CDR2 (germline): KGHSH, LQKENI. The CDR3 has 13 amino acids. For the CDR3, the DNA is TGTGCCAGCTCACCGGGACAGCTTAACGAGCAGTACTTC. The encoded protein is CASSPGQLNEQYF.

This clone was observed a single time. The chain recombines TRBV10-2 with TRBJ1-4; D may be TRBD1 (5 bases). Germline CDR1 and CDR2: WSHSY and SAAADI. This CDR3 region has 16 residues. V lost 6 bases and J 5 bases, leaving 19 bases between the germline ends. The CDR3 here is CASSLGGGALNEKLFF. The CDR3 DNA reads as TGCGCCAGCAGCCTAGGTGGAGGGGCTCTAAATGAAAAACTGTTTTTT.

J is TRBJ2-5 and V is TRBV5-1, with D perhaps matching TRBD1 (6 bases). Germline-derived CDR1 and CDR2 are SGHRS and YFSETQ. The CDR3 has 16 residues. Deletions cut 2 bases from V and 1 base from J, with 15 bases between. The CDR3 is CASSLRQADRQETQYF. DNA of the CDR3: TGCGCCAGCAGCTTACGACAGGCGGACCGCCAAGAGACCCAGTACTTC.

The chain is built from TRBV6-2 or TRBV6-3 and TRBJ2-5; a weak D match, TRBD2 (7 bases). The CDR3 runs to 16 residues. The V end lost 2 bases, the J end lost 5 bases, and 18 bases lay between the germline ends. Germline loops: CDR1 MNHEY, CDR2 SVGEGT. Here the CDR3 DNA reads TGTGCCAGCAGTTACGGTGGTCCGGGGGGCGGGGAGACCCAGTACTTC. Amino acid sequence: CASSYGGPGGGETQYF.

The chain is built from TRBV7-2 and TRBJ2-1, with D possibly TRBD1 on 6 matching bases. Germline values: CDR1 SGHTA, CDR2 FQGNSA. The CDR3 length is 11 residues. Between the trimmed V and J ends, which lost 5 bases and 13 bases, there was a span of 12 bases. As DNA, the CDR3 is TGTGCCAGCAGCATATGGGGACACCAGTTCTTC. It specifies CASSIWGHQFF.

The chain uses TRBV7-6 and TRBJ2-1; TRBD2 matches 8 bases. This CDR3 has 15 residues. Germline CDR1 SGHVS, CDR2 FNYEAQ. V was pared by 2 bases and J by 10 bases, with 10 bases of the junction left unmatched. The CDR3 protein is CASSLPGGAGDEQFF. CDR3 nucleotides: TGTGCCAGCAGCTTACCGGGAGGGGCAGGAGACGAGCAGTTCTTC.

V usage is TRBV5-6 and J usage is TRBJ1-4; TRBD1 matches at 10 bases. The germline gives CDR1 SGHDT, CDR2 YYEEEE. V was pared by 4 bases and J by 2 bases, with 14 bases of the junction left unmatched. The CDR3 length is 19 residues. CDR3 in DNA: TGTGCCAGCAGCGCAACACACCGGGACAGGGGAGCGACTAATGAAAAACTGTTTTTT. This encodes CASSATHRDRGATNEKLFF.

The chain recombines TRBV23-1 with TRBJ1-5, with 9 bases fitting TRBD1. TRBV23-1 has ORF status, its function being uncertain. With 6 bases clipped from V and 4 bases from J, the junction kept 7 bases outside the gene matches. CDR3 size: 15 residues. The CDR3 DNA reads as TGCGCCAGCAGATCCCGGGACAGGGTAAATCAGCCCCAGCATTTT. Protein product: CASRSRDRVNQPQHF.

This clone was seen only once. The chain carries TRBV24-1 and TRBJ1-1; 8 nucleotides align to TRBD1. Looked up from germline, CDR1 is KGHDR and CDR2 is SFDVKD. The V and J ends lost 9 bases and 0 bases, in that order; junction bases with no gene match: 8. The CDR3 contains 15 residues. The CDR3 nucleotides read TGTGCCACCCAAGCTGGACAGGGATTGAACACTGAAGCTTTCTTT. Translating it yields CATQAGQGLNTEAFF.

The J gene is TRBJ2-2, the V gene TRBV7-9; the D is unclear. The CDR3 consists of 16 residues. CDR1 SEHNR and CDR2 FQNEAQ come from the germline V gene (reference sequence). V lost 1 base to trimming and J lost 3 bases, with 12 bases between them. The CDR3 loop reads CASSLGAVWDTGELFF. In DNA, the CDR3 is TGTGCCAGCAGCTTAGGCGCGGTTTGGGACACCGGGGAGCTGTTTTTT.

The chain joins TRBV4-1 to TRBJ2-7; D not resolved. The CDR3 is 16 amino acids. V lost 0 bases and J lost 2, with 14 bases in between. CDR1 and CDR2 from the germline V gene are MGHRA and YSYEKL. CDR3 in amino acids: CASSQERVLAAYEQYF. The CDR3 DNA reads TGCGCCAGCAGCCAAGAACGGGTGTTGGCCGCCTACGAGCAGTACTTC.

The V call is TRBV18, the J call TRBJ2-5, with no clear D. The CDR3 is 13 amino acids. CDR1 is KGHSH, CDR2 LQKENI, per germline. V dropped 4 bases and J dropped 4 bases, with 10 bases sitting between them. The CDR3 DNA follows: TGTGCCAGCTCACTCGACCCGGGAGAGACCCAGTACTTC. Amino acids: CASSLDPGETQYF.

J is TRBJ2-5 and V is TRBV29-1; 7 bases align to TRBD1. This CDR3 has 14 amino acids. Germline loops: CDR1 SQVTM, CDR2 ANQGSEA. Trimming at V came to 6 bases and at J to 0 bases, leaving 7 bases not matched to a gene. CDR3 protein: CSVGLTGDQETQYF. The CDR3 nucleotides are TGCAGCGTGGGTCTCACAGGGGACCAAGAGACCCAGTACTTC.